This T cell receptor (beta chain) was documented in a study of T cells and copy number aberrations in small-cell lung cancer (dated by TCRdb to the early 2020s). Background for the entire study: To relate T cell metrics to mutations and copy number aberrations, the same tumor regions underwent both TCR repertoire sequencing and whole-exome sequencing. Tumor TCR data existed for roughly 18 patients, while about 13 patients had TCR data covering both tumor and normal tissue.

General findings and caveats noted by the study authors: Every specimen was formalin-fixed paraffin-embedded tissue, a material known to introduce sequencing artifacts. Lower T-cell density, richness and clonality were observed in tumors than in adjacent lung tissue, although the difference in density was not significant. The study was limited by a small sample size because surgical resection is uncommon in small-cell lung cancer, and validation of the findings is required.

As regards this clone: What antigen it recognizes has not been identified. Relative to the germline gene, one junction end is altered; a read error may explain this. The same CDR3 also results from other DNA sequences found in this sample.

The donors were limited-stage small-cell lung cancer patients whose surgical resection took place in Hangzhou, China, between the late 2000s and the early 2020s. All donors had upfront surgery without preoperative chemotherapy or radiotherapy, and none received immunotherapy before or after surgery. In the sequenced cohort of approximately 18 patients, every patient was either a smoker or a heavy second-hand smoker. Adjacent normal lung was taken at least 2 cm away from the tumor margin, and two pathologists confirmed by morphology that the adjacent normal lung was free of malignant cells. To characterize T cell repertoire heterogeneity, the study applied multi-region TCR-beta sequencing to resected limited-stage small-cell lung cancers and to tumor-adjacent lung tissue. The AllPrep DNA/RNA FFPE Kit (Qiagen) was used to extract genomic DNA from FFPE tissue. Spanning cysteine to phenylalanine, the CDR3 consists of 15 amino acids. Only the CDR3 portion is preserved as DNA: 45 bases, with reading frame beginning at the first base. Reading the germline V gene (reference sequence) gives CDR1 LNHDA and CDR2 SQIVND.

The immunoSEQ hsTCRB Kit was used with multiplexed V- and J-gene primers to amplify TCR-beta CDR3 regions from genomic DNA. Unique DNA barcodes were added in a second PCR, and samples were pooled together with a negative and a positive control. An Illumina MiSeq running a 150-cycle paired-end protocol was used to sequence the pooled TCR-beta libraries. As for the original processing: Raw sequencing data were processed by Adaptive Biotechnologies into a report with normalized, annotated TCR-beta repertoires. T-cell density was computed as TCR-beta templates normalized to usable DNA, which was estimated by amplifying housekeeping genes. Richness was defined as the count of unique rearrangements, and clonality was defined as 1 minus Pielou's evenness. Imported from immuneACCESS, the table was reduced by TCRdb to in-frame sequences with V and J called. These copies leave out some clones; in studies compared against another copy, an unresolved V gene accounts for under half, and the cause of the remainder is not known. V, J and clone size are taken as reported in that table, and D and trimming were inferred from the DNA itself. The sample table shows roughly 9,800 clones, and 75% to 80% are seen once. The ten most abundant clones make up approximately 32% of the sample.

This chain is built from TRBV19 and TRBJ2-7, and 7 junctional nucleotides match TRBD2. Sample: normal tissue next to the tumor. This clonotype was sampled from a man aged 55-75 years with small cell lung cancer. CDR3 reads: CATASGTSAYYEQYF. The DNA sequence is TGTGCCACCGCTTCCGGTACTAGCGCTTACTACGAACAGTACTTC.